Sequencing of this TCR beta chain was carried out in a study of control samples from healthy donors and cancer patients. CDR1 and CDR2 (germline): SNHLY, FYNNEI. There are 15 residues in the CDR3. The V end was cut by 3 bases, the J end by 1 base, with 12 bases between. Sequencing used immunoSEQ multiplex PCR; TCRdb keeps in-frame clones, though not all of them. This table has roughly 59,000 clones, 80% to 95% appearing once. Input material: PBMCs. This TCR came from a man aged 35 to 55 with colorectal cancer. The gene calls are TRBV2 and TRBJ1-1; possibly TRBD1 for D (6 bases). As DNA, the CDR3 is TGTGCCAGCAGTGAGCGAACAGGGCGGAACACTGAAGCTTTCTTT. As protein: CASSERTGRNTEAFF. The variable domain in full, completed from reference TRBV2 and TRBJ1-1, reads EPEVTQTPSHQVTQMGQEVILRCVPISNHLYFYWYRQILGQKVEFLVSFYNNEISEKSEIFDDQFSVERPDGSNFTLKIRSTKLEDSAMYFCASSERTGRNTEAFFGQGTRLTVV.